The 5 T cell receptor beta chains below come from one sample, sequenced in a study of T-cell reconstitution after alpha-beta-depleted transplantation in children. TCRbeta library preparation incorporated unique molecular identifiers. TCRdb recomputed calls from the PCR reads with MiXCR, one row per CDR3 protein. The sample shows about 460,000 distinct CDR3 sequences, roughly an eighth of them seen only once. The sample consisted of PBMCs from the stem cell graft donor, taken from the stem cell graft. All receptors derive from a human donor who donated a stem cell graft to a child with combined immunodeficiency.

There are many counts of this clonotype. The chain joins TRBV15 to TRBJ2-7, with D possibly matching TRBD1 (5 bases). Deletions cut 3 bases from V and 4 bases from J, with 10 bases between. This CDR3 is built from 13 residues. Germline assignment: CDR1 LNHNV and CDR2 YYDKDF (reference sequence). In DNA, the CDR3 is TGTGCCACCAGCAGCGGCCAGGGATACGAGCAGTACTTC. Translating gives CATSSGQGYEQYF. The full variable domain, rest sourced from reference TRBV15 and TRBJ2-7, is DAMVIQNPRYQVTQFGKPVTLSCSQTLNHNVMYWYQQKSSQAPKLLFHYYDKDFNNEADTPDNFQSRRPNTSFCFLDIRSPGLGDTAMYLCATSSGQGYEQYFGPGTRLTVT.

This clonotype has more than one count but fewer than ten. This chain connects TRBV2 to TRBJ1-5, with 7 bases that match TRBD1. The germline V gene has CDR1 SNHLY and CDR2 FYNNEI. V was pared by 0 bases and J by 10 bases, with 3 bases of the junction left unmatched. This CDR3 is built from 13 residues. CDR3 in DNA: TGTGCCAGCAGTGAAGCCAGGGGGGTACCCCAGCATTTT. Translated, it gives CASSEARGVPQHF.

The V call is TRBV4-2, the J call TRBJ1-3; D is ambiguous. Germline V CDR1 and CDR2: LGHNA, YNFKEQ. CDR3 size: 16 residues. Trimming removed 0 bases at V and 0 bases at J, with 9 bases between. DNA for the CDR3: TGTGCCAGCAGCCAAGATAAGACAAACTCTGGAAACACCATATATTTT. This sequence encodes CASSQDKTNSGNTIYF.

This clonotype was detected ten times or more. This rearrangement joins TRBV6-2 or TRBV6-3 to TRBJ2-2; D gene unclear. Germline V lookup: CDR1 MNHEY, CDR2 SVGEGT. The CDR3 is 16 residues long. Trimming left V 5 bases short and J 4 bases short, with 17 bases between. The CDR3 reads CASSPISHRATGELFF. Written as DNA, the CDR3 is TGTGCCAGCAGTCCAATCTCACACCGAGCCACCGGGGAGCTGTTTTTT.

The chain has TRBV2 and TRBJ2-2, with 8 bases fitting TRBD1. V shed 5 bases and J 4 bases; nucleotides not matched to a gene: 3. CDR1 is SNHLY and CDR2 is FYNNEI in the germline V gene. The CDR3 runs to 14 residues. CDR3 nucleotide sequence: TGTGCCAGCAGTTGGACAGGGATCACCGGGGAGCTGTTTTTT. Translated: CASSWTGITGELFF.